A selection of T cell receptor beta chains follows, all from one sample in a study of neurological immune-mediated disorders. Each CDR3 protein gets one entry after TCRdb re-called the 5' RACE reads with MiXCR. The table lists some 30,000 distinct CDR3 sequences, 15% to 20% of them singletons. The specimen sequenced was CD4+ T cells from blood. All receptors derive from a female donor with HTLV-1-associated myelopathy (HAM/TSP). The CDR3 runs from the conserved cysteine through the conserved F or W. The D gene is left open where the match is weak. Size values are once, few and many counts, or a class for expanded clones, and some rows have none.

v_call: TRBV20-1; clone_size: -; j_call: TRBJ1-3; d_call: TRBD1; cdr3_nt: TGCAGTGCTGAAGGGGGCAGGGGGCCAGGAAACACCATATATTTT; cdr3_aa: CSAEGGRGPGNTIYF
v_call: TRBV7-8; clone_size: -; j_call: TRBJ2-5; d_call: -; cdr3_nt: TGTGCCAGCAGCTTAGCCGGAAGGTACCAAGAGACCAAGTACTTC; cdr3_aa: CASSLAGRYQETKYF
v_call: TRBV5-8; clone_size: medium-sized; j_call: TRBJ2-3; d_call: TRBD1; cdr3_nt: TGTGCCAGCAGAACCGGGACAGGGTACACAGATACGCAGTATTTT; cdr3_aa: CASRTGTGYTDTQYF
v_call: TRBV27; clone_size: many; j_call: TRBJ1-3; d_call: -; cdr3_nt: TGTGCCAGCAGCCCCGGGGGCAGCTCGGGAAACACCATATATTTT; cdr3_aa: CASSPGGSSGNTIYF
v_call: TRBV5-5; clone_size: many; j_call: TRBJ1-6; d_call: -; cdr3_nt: TGTGCCAGCAGCCTTGCCGGCCACTTGGGAAATTCACCCCTCCACTTT; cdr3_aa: CASSLAGHLGNSPLHF
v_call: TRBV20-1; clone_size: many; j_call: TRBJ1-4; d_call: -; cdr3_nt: TGCAGTGCTAGAGTAGGGGGGGAATATGAAAAACTGTTTTTT; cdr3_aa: CSARVGGEYEKLFF
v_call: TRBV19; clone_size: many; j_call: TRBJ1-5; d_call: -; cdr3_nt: TGTGCCAGTAGTCCCCGGGGAAGGAATCAGCCCCAGCATTTT; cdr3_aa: CASSPRGRNQPQHF
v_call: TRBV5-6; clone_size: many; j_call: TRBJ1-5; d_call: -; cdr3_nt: TGTGCCAGCAGCTCTTTGAATCAGCCCCAGCATTTT; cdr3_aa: CASSSLNQPQHF
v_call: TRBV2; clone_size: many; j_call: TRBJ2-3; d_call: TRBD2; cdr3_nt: TGTGCCAGCGGACTAGCGGGGGTCACAGATACGCAGTATTTT; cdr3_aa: CASGLAGVTDTQYF
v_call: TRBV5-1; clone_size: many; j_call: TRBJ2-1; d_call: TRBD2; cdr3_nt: TGCGCCAGCAGCTTGGCGGGAGGGGCCTACAATGAGCAGTTCTTC; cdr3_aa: CASSLAGGAYNEQFF
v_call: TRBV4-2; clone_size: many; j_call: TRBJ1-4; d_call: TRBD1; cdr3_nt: TGTGCCAGCAGCCCCGGACAGGGCGACGAAAAACTGTTTTTT; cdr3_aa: CASSPGQGDEKLFF
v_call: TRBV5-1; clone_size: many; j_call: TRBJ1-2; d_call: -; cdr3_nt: TGCGCCAGCAGCTTGGGCGACAGCCCCAACTATGGCTACACCTTC; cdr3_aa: CASSLGDSPNYGYTF
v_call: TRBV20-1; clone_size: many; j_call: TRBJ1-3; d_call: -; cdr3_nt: TGCAGTGCTACGGACAGTAACTCTGGAAACACCATATATTTT; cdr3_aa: CSATDSNSGNTIYF
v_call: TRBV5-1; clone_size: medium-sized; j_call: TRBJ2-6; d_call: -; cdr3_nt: TGCGCCAGCAGCCTCGGTTCCTCTGGGGCCAACGTCCTGACTTTC; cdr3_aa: CASSLGSSGANVLTF
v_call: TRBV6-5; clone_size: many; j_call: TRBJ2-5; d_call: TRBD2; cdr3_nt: TGTGCCAGCAGTTCTTGGACTAGCGGGGCTCGGGAGACCCAGTACTTC; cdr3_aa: CASSSWTSGARETQYF
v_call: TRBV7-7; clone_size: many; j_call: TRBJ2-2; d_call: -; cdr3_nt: TGTGCTACCTCTGACAACTCGAACACCGGGGAGCTGTTTTTT; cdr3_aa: CATSDNSNTGELFF
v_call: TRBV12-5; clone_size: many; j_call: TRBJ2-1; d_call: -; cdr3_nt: TGTGCTAGTGGTTTGGTCGGACCCAACAATGAGCAGTTCTTC; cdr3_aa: CASGLVGPNNEQFF
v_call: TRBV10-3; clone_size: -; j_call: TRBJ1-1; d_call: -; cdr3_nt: TGTGCCATCACCGAACAAGGGGATACTGAAGCTTTCTTT; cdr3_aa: CAITEQGDTEAFF
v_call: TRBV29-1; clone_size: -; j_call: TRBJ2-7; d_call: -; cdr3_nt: TGCAGCGCCGGTGAGGGGACCTCCGGGCGCGAGCAGTACTTC; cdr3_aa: CSAGEGTSGREQYF
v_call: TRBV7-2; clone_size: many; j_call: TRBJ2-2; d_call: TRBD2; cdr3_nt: TGTGCCAGCACGGGTAGCGGGGGGAGCACCGGGGAGCTGTTTTTT; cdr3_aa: CASTGSGGSTGELFF
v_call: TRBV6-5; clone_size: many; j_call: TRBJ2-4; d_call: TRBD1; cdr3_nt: TGTGCCAGCAGTTACCGCACAGGGGGGCAAGCCAAAAACATTCAGTACTTC; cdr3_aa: CASSYRTGGQAKNIQYF
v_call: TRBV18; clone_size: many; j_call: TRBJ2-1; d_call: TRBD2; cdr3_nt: TGTGCCAGCTCACCACCTAGCGGGATAGGTGAGCAGTTCTTC; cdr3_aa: CASSPPSGIGEQFF
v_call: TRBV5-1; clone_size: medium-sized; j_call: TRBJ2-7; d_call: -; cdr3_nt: TGCGCCAGCAGCTTGGGTGTCAGCTCCTACGAGCAGTACTTC; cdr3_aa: CASSLGVSSYEQYF
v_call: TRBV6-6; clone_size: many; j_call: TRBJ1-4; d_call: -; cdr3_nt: TGTGCCAGCAATTACGAGCCCGGGTTTAGGGAAAAACTGTTTTTT; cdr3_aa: CASNYEPGFREKLFF